This TCR beta chain was documented in a study of blood T cell repertoires in COVID-19. For the study at large: Researchers got acute and convalescent COVID-19 samples from the United States, Italy and Spain.

In the authors' methods: Amplification from reference gene primers served as the basis for estimated nucleated cell counts. Profiling relied on immunoSEQ multiplex PCR, and the TCRdb table lists in-frame clones only, not all of them. V, J and clone size are taken as reported in that table, and D and trimming were inferred from the DNA itself. Of around 56,000 clones listed, roughly 80% are singletons. Trimming took off 3 bases at V and 6 bases at J, with 13 bases between the two ends. The length of the CDR3 is 14 residues. From germline, CDR1 is MGHDK and CDR2 SYGVNS. This sequence originates from a woman aged 70-85 years with acute or convalescent COVID-19. This rearrangement joins TRBV25-1 to TRBJ2-3, with D maybe TRBD2 (7 bases). Source material: peripheral blood. The DNA of the CDR3 is TGTGCCAGCAGTGAGGTGGGGGGGGCGGATACGCAGTATTTT. Translation: CASSEVGGADTQYF.